This T cell receptor (beta chain) stems from a study of T cell changes during pregnancy in multiple sclerosis. The CDR3 extends over 15 amino acids. Trimming removed 3 bases from V and 1 base from J, with 10 bases in between. CDR1 SGHVS and CDR2 FNYEAQ come from the germline V gene. Profiled with immunoSEQ multiplex PCR; TCRdb holds only in-frame clones, not every one. The table includes about 40,000 clones, more than 90% detected once. The chain is built from TRBV7-6 and TRBJ1-3; the D is unclear. The starting material was CD4+ T cells from peripheral blood mononuclear cells, obtained in the second trimester of pregnancy. The clonotype was recovered from a female donor in good health, enrolled as a control in a pregnancy study. CDR3 coding DNA: TGTGCCAGCAGCTTGAGTGGGCTTTCTGGAAACACCATATATTTT. Its protein is CASSLSGLSGNTIYF. Full variable domain (rest looked up from reference TRBV7-6 and TRBJ1-3): GAGVSQSPRYKVTKRGQDVALRCDPISGHVSLYWYRQALGQGPEFLTYFNYEAQQDKSGLPNDRFSAERPEGSISTLTIQRTEQRDSAMYRCASSLSGLSGNTIYFGEGSWLTVV.